This record covers a single T cell receptor beta chain. This entry comes from a study of blood T cell repertoires in COVID-19. As for the study in general: Sample material is recorded as cDNA or gDNA derived from T cells, B-cell-depleted T cells, or PBMCs.

CDR3 length: 13 residues. The ends were cut back, 2 bases at V and 5 bases at J, with 7 bases in the middle. CDR1 and CDR2 from the germline V gene are SNHLY and FYNNEI. Original processing methods: Scientists estimated how many nucleated cells there were by amplifying reference gene primers. Repertoires were generated with immunoSEQ multiplex PCR, while TCRdb's copy carries only in-frame clones and drops some. V, J and clone size reflect that table, while D and trimming were determined from the DNA. The table includes 55,000 to 70,000 clones, 82% detected once. This chain uses TRBV2 with TRBJ2-1; tentative D call: TRBD1 (5 bases). What was sequenced was peripheral blood. The sequence was obtained from a woman in her sixties or seventies with acute or convalescent COVID-19. The CDR3 sequence: CASSEWTNNEQFF. DNA of the CDR3: TGTGCCAGCAGTGAATGGACAAACAATGAGCAGTTCTTC.